A single sample is the source of the 20 T cell receptor beta chains below, sequenced in a study of OX40 agonist ivuxolimab in advanced cancers. TCRdb keeps only in-frame clones here, not all; method: immunoSEQ multiplex PCR. The data contain tens of thousands of clones, roughly 88% of them singletons. The source material was CD4+ or CD8+ T cells sorted from blood, sampled in a trial of the OX40 agonist ivuxolimab. The receptor source for this set is an adult with an advanced solid tumor such as melanoma, head and neck, liver or kidney cancer.

The chain couples TRBV5-6 to TRBJ2-7; D may be TRBD1 or TRBD2 (5 bases each). This CDR3 comprises 14 residues. Germline lookup yields CDR1 SGHDT and CDR2 YYEEEE. Trimming left V 0 bases short and J 4 bases short, with 11 bases between. DNA for the CDR3: TGTGCCAGCAGCTTGGGGGGGACCCTTTACGAGCAGTACTTC. It translates to CASSLGGTLYEQYF.

The V gene is TRBV28, the J gene TRBJ1-2; no clear D gene. Germline lookup yields CDR1 MDHEN and CDR2 SYDVKM. The germline V and J ends were trimmed by 2 bases and 2 bases, with 6 bases remaining between them. The CDR3 spans 13 residues. This CDR3 reads CASSLAGNYGYTF. DNA for the CDR3: TGTGCCAGCAGTTTAGCGGGCAACTATGGCTACACCTTC.

The gene calls are TRBV19 and TRBJ1-1; the match to TRBD1 covers 11 bases. This CDR3 spans 16 amino acids. Per germline, CDR1 LNHDA and CDR2 SQIVND (reference sequence). With 6 bases clipped from V and 3 bases from J, the junction kept 9 bases outside the gene matches. CDR3 amino acids: CASRFKGQGEDTEAFF. CDR3 bases: TGTGCCAGTAGATTCAAGGGACAGGGGGAAGACACTGAAGCTTTCTTT.

This chain connects TRBV5-1 to TRBJ2-2; 7 bases align to TRBD2. With V trimmed by 1 base and J by 1 base, 10 bases remained unmatched. Germline V gives CDR1 SGHRS, CDR2 YFSETQ. The CDR3 runs 18 residues. The CDR3 DNA sequence: TGCGCCAGCAGCTTGTTTTCTAGCGGAGCCCTGAACACCGGGGAGCTGTTTTTT. Translated: CASSLFSSGALNTGELFF. Full variable domain (missing parts from reference TRBV5-1 and TRBJ2-2): KAGVTQTPRYLIKTRGQQVTLSCSPISGHRSVSWYQQTPGQGLQFLFEYFSETQRNKGNFPGRFSGRQFSNSRSEMNVSTLELGDSALYLCASSLFSSGALNTGELFFGEGSRLTVL.

The chain combines TRBV25-1 with TRBJ1-1; possibly TRBD1 for D (5 bases). The V end was cut by 8 bases, the J end by 3 bases, with 16 bases between. The germline CDR1 and CDR2 sequences are MGHDK and SYGVNS. The CDR3 totals 14 residues. The CDR3 protein is CASRPSGSDTEAFF. Here the CDR3 DNA reads TGTGCCAGCCGTCCTTCAGGGTCTGACACTGAAGCTTTCTTT.

The chain links TRBV18 to TRBJ2-7; D is perhaps TRBD1 (5 bases). Trimming left V 3 bases short and J 3 bases short, with 12 bases between. Per the germline V gene, CDR1 is KGHSH and CDR2 is LQKENI. The CDR3 is 14 residues long. The CDR3 here is CASSPTMTDYEQYF. The CDR3, as DNA: TGTGCCAGCTCACCTACGATGACAGACTACGAGCAGTACTTC.

The J gene is TRBJ2-3, the V gene TRBV9; D perhaps matches TRBD2 (5 bases). The V end was cut by 3 bases, the J end by 0 bases, with 14 bases between. This CDR3 spans 16 amino acids. Germline assignment: CDR1 SGDLS and CDR2 YYNGEE. CDR3 sequence (DNA): TGTGCCAGCAGCGCTAGGACTTGGTCTAGCACAGATACGCAGTATTTT. Translation: CASSARTWSSTDTQYF.

The chain recombines TRBV19 with TRBJ1-2, with 8 nucleotides matching TRBD1. The V gene end was trimmed by 6 bases and the J gene end by 4 bases; junction bases not matched to a gene: 13. CDR1 and CDR2 from the germline V gene are LNHDA and SQIVND (reference sequence). The CDR3 totals 16 residues. The CDR3 bases are TGTGCCAGTAGCAGGACAGGGACCCTCGTTGGCTATGGCTACACCTTC. This sequence encodes CASSRTGTLVGYGYTF.

In nucleotides, the CDR3 is TGTGCCAGCAGCCCCGGACAGGGAAACTATGGCTACACCTTC. As protein: CASSPGQGNYGYTF. V usage is TRBV5-4 and J usage is TRBJ1-2; 8 bases align to TRBD1. V dropped 4 bases and J dropped 2; count of bases not matched to a gene: 4. This CDR3 comprises 14 residues. The germline V gene encodes CDR1 SGHNT and CDR2 YYREEE (reference sequence).

This clone has only one observation. The chain has TRBV9 and TRBJ2-1, with TRBD2 matching 8 bases. The CDR3 loop spans 15 amino acids. The trim removed 4 bases at V and 6 bases at J, leaving 9 bases unmatched. The germline CDR1 and CDR2 sequences are SGDLS and YYNGEE. DNA for the CDR3: TGTGCCAGCAGCAAAGGACTAGCTTGGTCCAATGAGCAGTTCTTC. It codes for CASSKGLAWSNEQFF.

This clone occurred once. The chain is built from TRBV5-1 and TRBJ2-1; 9 bases agree with TRBD2. V gave up 3 bases and J gave up 8 bases; unmatched junction bases: 15. The CDR3 extends over 17 amino acids. Germline lookup yields CDR1 SGHRS and CDR2 YFSETQ. The CDR3 DNA is TGCGCCAGCAGCTCATTTAGCGGGAGTAGGTTTCAGGATGAGCAGTTCTTC. Amino acid sequence: CASSSFSGSRFQDEQFF. Full variable domain (outside the CDR3, taken from reference TRBV5-1 and TRBJ2-1): KAGVTQTPRYLIKTRGQQVTLSCSPISGHRSVSWYQQTPGQGLQFLFEYFSETQRNKGNFPGRFSGRQFSNSRSEMNVSTLELGDSALYLCASSSFSGSRFQDEQFFGPGTRLTVL.

The genes are TRBV5-5 and TRBJ2-1, with 12 bases aligning to TRBD2. This CDR3 is built from 15 residues. Germline trimming cut 2 bases from V and 8 bases from J; bases unmatched to any gene: 5. Germline V gene data show CDR1 as SGHKS and CDR2 as YYEKEE (reference sequence). The CDR3 sequence: CASSLGPSGRDEQFF. The CDR3 region has the DNA TGTGCCAGCAGCTTAGGGCCTAGCGGGAGGGATGAGCAGTTCTTC.

Note on this clone: Germline and junction disagree at one end, which may indicate a read error. The rearrangement uses TRBV7-3 and TRBJ2-7, with D hard to call. This CDR3 comprises 14 residues. CDR1 and CDR2 (germline): SGHTA, FQGTGA. This chain's CDR3 is CASSLVAPSYERYF. As DNA, the CDR3 is TGTGCCAGCAGCTTAGTGGCGCCCTCCTACGAGCGGTACTTC.

The V and J genes are TRBV7-2 and TRBJ2-2, with D hard to call. This CDR3 has 13 residues. Germline CDR1 is SGHTA and CDR2 is FQGNSA. V lost 1 base and J lost 5, with 5 bases in between. CDR3 loop: CASSLVHTGELFF. Written as DNA, the CDR3 is TGTGCCAGCAGCTTAGTACATACCGGGGAGCTGTTTTTT.

Worth noting for this clone: The identical CDR3 is also encoded by other nucleotide sequences in the sample. This sequence joins TRBV28 and TRBJ1-2, with a weak D call TRBD1 (6 bases). This CDR3 is built from 15 residues. Trimming stripped 3 bases from V and 2 bases from J, with 13 bases between. Looked up from germline, CDR1 is MDHEN and CDR2 is SYDVKM. In DNA, the CDR3 is TGTGCCAGCAGTTTCCCAACAGGGTCGAACTATGGCTACACCTTC. It codes for CASSFPTGSNYGYTF.

The gene calls are TRBV10-2 and TRBJ2-7; 9 bases match TRBD2. The germline V gene has CDR1 WSHSY and CDR2 SAAADI. V shed 4 bases and J 6 bases; nucleotides not matched to a gene: 7. There are 14 residues in the CDR3. CDR3: CASSATGTSIEQYF. The CDR3 DNA reads TGCGCCAGCAGTGCTACCGGGACTAGCATCGAGCAGTACTTC.

The rearrangement joins TRBV29-1 to TRBJ2-1; D perhaps matches TRBD1 (6 bases). The CDR3 loop spans 15 amino acids. V gave up 4 bases and J gave up 8 bases, with 21 bases separating them. Looked up from germline, CDR1 is SQVTM and CDR2 is ANQGSEA. The DNA of the CDR3 is TGCAGCGTTGCCGCCCGGTCAGGGGTTGAGGATGAGCAGTTCTTC. Protein: CSVAARSGVEDEQFF.

The V and J genes are TRBV28 and TRBJ1-2, with TRBD1 identical over 11 bases. V was clipped by 6 bases and J by 8 bases; unmatched bases: 8. CDR1 is MDHEN, CDR2 SYDVKM, per germline. This CDR3 region has 14 residues. The CDR3 protein is CASRRTGGGFGYTF. The CDR3 DNA reads as TGTGCCAGCAGAAGGACAGGGGGCGGCTTCGGCTACACCTTC.

The chain carries TRBV21-1 and TRBJ2-7; TRBD1, as called in the table, went unchecked against the DNA. TRBV21-1 is reported as a pseudogene. The CDR3 spans 13 residues. CDR3 DNA: TGTGCCAGCAGCGTCAACAGGGACTACGAGCAGTACTTC. Translated: CASSVNRDYEQYF.

CDR3 sequence reads: CASSLEGLRGRNEQFF. DNA of the CDR3: TGTGCCAGCAGCTTGGAGGGGTTAAGGGGTCGTAATGAGCAGTTCTTC. The chain is built from TRBV5-6 and TRBJ2-1; maybe TRBD1 (5 bases). Trimming took off 0 bases at V and 7 bases at J, with 17 bases between the two ends. The germline gives CDR1 SGHDT, CDR2 YYEEEE. This CDR3 has 16 amino acids.